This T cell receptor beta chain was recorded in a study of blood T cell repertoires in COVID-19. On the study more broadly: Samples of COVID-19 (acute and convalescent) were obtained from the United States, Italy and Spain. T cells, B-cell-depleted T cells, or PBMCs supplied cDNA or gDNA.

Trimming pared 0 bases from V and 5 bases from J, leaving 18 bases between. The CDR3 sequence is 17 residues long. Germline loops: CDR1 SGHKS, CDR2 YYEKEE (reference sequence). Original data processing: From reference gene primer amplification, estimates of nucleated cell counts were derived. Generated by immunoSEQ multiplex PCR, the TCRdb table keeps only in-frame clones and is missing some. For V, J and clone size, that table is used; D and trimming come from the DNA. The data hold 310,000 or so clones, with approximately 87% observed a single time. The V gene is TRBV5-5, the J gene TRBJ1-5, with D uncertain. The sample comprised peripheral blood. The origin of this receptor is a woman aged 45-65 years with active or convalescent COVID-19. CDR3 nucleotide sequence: TGTGCCAGCAGCTTGGCCGCCCGGGAGGGCGATCATCAGCCCCAGCATTTT. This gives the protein CASSLAAREGDHQPQHF. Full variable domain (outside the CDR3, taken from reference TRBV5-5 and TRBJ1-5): DAGVTQSPTHLIKTRGQQVTLRCSPISGHKSVSWYQQVLGQGPQFIFQYYEKEERGRGNFPDRFSARQFPNYSSELNVNALLLGDSALYLCASSLAAREGDHQPQHFGDGTRLSIL.